This T cell receptor beta chain was sequenced for a study of T-cell reconstitution after alpha-beta-depleted transplantation in children. This clonotype showed up just a few times. Unique molecular identifiers were incorporated when the TCRbeta library was constructed. Each CDR3 protein gets one entry after TCRdb re-called the PCR reads with MiXCR. Of a few hundred thousand distinct CDR3 sequences listed, about 9.4% are singletons. Germline CDR1 reads SGHAT; CDR2 reads FQDESV (reference sequence). V was pared by 4 bases and J by 0 bases, with 14 bases between. CDR3 length equals 16 residues. The J gene is TRBJ2-3, the V gene TRBV11-1; D call uncertain. This material consisted of PBMCs from the stem cell graft donor, taken from the stem cell graft. The clonotype originates from a human donor who donated a stem cell graft to a child with acute lymphoblastic leukemia. The CDR3 bases are TGTGCCAGCAGCTATTCTCAGTGGCAAAGCACAGATACGCAGTATTTT. Translating it yields CASSYSQWQSTDTQYF.